The next 7 T cell receptor beta chains were all read from a single sample in a study of siplizumab effects on memory and regulatory T cells. Generated by immunoSEQ multiplex PCR, the TCRdb table keeps only in-frame clones and is missing some. The sample lists fewer than 20,000 clones; roughly 51% were seen once. Coculture of mixed lymphocyte reaction cells was performed at 37°C for roughly six days. Their antigens remain unidentified. Sequencing used CFSE-low (dividing) CD4+ T cells sorted from an allogeneic mixed lymphocyte reaction. These receptor sequences come from a human donor in good health; the cells came from an allogeneic mixed lymphocyte reaction.

The J gene is TRBJ2-2, the V gene TRBV2; D might be TRBD1 (6 bases). The germline V and J ends were trimmed by 5 bases and 6 bases, with 10 bases remaining between them. CDR3 size: 13 residues. Germline assignment: CDR1 SNHLY and CDR2 FYNNEI. DNA for the CDR3: TGTGCCAGCAGTAAACGACAGGCCGGGGAGCTGTTTTTT. Translation: CASSKRQAGELFF.

This rearrangement joins TRBV10-1 to TRBJ2-7, with D uncertain. From germline, CDR1 is WNHNN and CDR2 SYGVQD (reference sequence). V was cut by 4 bases and J by 5 bases, with 3 bases left in between. This CDR3 contains 10 residues. The CDR3 loop is CASSADEQYF. The CDR3 DNA reads TGCGCCAGCAGTGCAGACGAGCAGTACTTC.

The V gene is TRBV11-3, the J gene TRBJ2-4; possible D gene TRBD2, 6 bases. V was cut by 5 bases and J by 8 bases, with 13 bases left in between. Germline CDR1 reads SGHNT; CDR2 reads YENEEA. The CDR3 sequence is 13 residues long. The CDR3: CASSRDWGDIQYF. The CDR3 nucleotides read TGTGCCAGCAGCCGGGACTGGGGGGACATTCAGTACTTC. The variable domain in full, completed from reference TRBV11-3 and TRBJ2-4, reads EAGVVQSPRYKIIEKKQPVAFWCNPISGHNTLYWYLQNLGQGPELLIRYENEEAVDDSQLPKDRFSAERLKGVDSTLKIQPAELGDSAVYLCASSRDWGDIQYFGAGTRLSVL.

In this sample, this clone turned up a few times. V usage is TRBV18 and J usage is TRBJ2-7; D not resolved. The CDR3 is made up of 14 amino acids. Trimming stripped 3 bases from V and 2 bases from J, with 11 bases between. CDR1 KGHSH and CDR2 LQKENI come from the germline V gene. CDR3 region: CASSPSQTAYEQYF. DNA for the CDR3: TGTGCCAGCTCACCTAGTCAGACCGCCTACGAGCAGTACTTC.

The V and J genes are TRBV6-5 and TRBJ1-3, with D maybe TRBD1 (6 bases). The CDR3 runs to 13 residues. V lost 10 bases, J lost 3 bases, and 13 bases lay in between. CDR1 and CDR2 (germline): MNHEY, SVGAGI. The CDR3 nucleotides are TGTGCCACTCGCAAGACAGGTGGAAACACCATATATTTT. Residues: CATRKTGGNTIYF.

This clone has more than one count but fewer than ten. The gene calls are TRBV10-3 and TRBJ1-4, with 11 nucleotides matching TRBD1. The CDR3 is 15 amino acids. Germline V CDR1 and CDR2: ENHRY, SYGVKD. The V gene end was trimmed by 0 bases and the J gene end by 8 bases; junction bases not matched to a gene: 2. The CDR3 here is CAISESGTGGEKLFF. The DNA of the CDR3 is TGTGCCATCAGTGAGTCGGGGACAGGGGGAGAAAAACTGTTTTTT.

This clone was counted a few times. This chain links TRBV5-6 with TRBJ2-5; TRBD1 matches 9 bases. V lost 4 bases and J lost 2; bases outside the gene matches: 12. The CDR3 is 17 amino acids. CDR1 and CDR2 from the germline V gene are SGHDT and YYEEEE. The CDR3 DNA follows: TGTGCCAGCAGCGCCCCCGTGGGACAGGGAGGGCAAGAGACCCAGTACTTC. Its translation is CASSAPVGQGGQETQYF.